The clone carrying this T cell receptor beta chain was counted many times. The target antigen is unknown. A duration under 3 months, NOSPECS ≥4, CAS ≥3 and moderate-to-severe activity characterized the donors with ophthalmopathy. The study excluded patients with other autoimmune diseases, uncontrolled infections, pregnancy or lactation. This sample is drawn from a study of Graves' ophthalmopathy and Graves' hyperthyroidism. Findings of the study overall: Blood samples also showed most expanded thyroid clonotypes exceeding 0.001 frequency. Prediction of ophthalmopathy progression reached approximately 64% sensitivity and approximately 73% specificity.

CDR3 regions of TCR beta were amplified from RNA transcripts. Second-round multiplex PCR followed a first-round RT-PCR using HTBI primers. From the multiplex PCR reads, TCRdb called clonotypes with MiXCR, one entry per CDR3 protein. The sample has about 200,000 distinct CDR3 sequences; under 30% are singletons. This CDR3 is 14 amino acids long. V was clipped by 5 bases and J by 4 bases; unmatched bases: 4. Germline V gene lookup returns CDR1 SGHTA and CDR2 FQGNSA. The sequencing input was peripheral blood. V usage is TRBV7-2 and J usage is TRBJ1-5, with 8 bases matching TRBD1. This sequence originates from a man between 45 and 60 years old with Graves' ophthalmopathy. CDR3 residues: CASSRTGRNQPQHF. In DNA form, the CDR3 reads TGTGCCAGCAGCCGGACAGGGCGGAATCAGCCCCAGCATTTT.